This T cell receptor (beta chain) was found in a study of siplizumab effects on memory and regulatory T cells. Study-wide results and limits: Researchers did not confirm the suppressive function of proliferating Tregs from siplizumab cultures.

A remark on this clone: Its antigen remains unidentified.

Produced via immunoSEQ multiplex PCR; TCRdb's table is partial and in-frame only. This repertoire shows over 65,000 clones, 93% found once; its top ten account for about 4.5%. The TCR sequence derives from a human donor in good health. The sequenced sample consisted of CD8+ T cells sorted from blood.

As DNA, the CDR3 is TGTGCCAGCAGCTTAGATGGGGCAGGTATGAACACTGAAGCTTTCTTT. It yields the protein CASSLDGAGMNTEAFF. The chain couples TRBV11-2 to TRBJ1-1, with a possible D match to TRBD1 (5 bases). There are 16 residues in the CDR3. Trimming shortened V by 0 bases and J by 0 bases, and 11 bases separated the two germline ends. Germline V gene data show CDR1 as SGHAT and CDR2 as FQNNGV.